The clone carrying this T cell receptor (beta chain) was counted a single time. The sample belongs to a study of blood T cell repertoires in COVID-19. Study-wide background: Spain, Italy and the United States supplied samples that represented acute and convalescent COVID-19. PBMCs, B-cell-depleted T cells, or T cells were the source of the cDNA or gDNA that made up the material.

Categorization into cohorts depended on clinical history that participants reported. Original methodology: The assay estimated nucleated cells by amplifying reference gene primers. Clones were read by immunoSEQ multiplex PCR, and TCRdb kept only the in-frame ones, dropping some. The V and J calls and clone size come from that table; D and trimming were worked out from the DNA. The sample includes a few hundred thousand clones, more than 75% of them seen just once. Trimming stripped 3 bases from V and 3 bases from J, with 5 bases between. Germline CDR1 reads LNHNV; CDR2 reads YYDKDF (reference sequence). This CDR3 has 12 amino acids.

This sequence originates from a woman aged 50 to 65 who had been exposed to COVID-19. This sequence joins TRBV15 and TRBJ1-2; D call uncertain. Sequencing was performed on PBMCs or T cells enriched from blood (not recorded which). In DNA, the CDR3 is TGTGCCACCAGCAGCCCCTACTATGGCTACACCTTC. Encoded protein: CATSSPYYGYTF. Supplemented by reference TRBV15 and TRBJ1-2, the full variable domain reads DAMVIQNPRYQVTQFGKPVTLSCSQTLNHNVMYWYQQKSSQAPKLLFHYYDKDFNNEADTPDNFQSRRPNTSFCFLDIRSPGLGDTAMYLCATSSPYYGYTFGSGTRLTVV.